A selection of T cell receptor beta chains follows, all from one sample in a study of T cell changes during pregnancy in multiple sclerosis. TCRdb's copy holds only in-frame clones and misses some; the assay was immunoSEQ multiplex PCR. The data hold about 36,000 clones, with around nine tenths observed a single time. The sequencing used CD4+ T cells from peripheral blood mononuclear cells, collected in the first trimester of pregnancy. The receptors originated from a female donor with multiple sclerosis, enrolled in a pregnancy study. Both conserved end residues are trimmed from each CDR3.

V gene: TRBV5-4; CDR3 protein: ASSLRRDGYT
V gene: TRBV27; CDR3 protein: ASSPRGSGANVLT
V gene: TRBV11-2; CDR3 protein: ASSLTSGGLSSYEQY
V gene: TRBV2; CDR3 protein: ANMPLSGGAGELF
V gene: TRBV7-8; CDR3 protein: ASSGTEYEKLF
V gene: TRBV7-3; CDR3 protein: ASSLSLAGGLNEQF
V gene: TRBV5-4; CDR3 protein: ASSSGAQETQY
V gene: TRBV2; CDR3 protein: ASSGGGQETQY
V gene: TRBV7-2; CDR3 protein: ASSRSAGGATDTQY
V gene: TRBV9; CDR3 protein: ASSVDEGNYGYT